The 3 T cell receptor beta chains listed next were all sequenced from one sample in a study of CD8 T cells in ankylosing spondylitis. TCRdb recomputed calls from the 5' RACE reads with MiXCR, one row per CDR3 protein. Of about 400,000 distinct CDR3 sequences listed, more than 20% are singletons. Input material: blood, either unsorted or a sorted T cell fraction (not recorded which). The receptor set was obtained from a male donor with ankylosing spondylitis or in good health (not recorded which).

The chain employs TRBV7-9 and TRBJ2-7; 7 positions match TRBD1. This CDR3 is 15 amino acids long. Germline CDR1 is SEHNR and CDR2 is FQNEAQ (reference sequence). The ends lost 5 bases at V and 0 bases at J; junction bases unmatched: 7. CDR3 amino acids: CASSPQTGSSYEQYF. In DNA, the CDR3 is TGTGCCAGCAGCCCCCAGACAGGGTCCTCCTACGAGCAGTACTTC.

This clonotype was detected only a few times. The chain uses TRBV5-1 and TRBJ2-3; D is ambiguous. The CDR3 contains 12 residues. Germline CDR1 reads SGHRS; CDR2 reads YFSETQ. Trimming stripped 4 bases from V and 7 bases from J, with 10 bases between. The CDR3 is CASSLDVYTQYF. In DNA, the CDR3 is TGCGCCAGCAGCCTCGACGTCTATACGCAGTATTTT.

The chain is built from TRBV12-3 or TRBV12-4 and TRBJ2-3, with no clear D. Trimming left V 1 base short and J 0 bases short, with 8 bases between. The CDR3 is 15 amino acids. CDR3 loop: CASSLGQTSTDTQYF. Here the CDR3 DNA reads TGTGCCAGCAGTTTAGGTCAGACTAGCACAGATACGCAGTATTTT.